This is a list of T cell receptor beta chains from one sample in a study of early T cells in non-severe SARS-CoV-2 infection. Using its own MiXCR run on the 5' RACE reads, TCRdb lists one record per CDR3 protein. There are about 48,000 distinct CDR3 sequences in the sample; almost 5.5% occur only once, and approximately 5.1% lies in the top ten. The source was whole blood, collected at baseline. Receptors were obtained from an adult who was a healthcare worker with PCR-confirmed SARS-CoV-2 infection or an uninfected control (not recorded which). CDR3s include the opening cysteine and the closing phenylalanine or tryptophan. Each record gives: V gene, clone size, J gene, D gene, CDR3 length, CDR3 DNA, CDR3 protein. D genes are given only for firm matches. Only some rows state a clone size, as once, few, many or a class for expanded clones.

v_gene: TRBV30
abundance: many
j_gene: TRBJ2-3
d_gene: TRBD2
len: 16
CDR3nt: TGTGCCTGGAGCAAGACTAGCGGCAGAGGCGCAGATACGCAGTATTTT
CDR3aa: CAWSKTSGRGADTQYF

v_gene: TRBV24-1
abundance: many
j_gene: TRBJ2-3
d_gene: -
len: 12
CDR3nt: TGTGCCACCAGTGGGACGGTGAATACGCAGTATTTT
CDR3aa: CATSGTVNTQYF

v_gene: TRBV6-2/TRBV6-3
abundance: few
j_gene: TRBJ2-1
d_gene: -
len: 16
CDR3nt: TGTGCCAGCAGTTCCTCCCTGGCCCAAGCCTACAATGAGCAGTTCTTC
CDR3aa: CASSSSLAQAYNEQFF

v_gene: TRBV29-1
abundance: many
j_gene: TRBJ1-1
d_gene: -
len: 12
CDR3nt: TGCAGCGTTGTGGAGAAGAACACTGAAGCTTTCTTT
CDR3aa: CSVVEKNTEAFF

v_gene: TRBV6-5
abundance: -
j_gene: TRBJ2-1
d_gene: TRBD1
len: 16
CDR3nt: TGTGCCAGCAGCCGTATGGGACAGGTTCATGACAATGAGCAGTTCTTC
CDR3aa: CASSRMGQVHDNEQFF

v_gene: TRBV12-3/TRBV12-4
abundance: many
j_gene: TRBJ1-6
d_gene: -
len: 16
CDR3nt: TGTGCCAGCAGCCGAGGCCGGGACACCAGACGGTCACCCCTCCACTTT
CDR3aa: CASSRGRDTRRSPLHF

v_gene: TRBV20-1
abundance: many
j_gene: TRBJ1-2
d_gene: -
len: 12
CDR3nt: TGCAGTGCTCCCGGGACATTCTATGGCTACACCTTC
CDR3aa: CSAPGTFYGYTF

v_gene: TRBV20-1
abundance: many
j_gene: TRBJ2-3
d_gene: TRBD2
len: 15
CDR3nt: TGCAGTGCTAGAGAGGCCCCCTTGGGCGGGGGTACGCAGTATTTT
CDR3aa: CSAREAPLGGGTQYF

v_gene: TRBV6-5
abundance: -
j_gene: TRBJ1-2
d_gene: TRBD1
len: 15
CDR3nt: TGTGCCAGCAGTTACTTGGGACAGGGCACCTATGGCTACACCTTC
CDR3aa: CASSYLGQGTYGYTF

v_gene: TRBV4-1
abundance: few
j_gene: TRBJ2-4
d_gene: TRBD1
len: 15
CDR3nt: TGCGCCAGCAGCCTCAACACAGGGGTGGAAAACATTCAGTACTTC
CDR3aa: CASSLNTGVENIQYF

v_gene: TRBV6-2/TRBV6-3
abundance: medium-sized
j_gene: TRBJ1-5
d_gene: TRBD1
len: 16
CDR3nt: TGTGCCAGCAGGCGCGTACAGGGGTTTAGCAATCAGCCCCAGCATTTT
CDR3aa: CASRRVQGFSNQPQHF

v_gene: TRBV20-1
abundance: -
j_gene: TRBJ1-2
d_gene: TRBD1
len: 17
CDR3nt: TGCAGTGCTAGAGATATGGGACAGCGCTGGACTAACTATGGCTACACCTTC
CDR3aa: CSARDMGQRWTNYGYTF

v_gene: TRBV12-3/TRBV12-4
abundance: many
j_gene: TRBJ1-5
d_gene: -
len: 13
CDR3nt: TGTGCCAGCAGCCTTATTGCAGATCAGCCCCAGCATTTT
CDR3aa: CASSLIADQPQHF

v_gene: TRBV6-6
abundance: few
j_gene: TRBJ2-1
d_gene: -
len: 17
CDR3nt: TGTGCCAGCAGTTACTCGACGTCGCCGCGCTCCTACAATGAGCAGTTCTTC
CDR3aa: CASSYSTSPRSYNEQFF

v_gene: TRBV5-1
abundance: many
j_gene: TRBJ1-1
d_gene: TRBD1
len: 14
CDR3nt: TGCGCCAGCAGCTCGGGACAGCTGAACACTGAAGCTTTCTTT
CDR3aa: CASSSGQLNTEAFF

v_gene: TRBV12-3/TRBV12-4
abundance: few
j_gene: TRBJ2-7
d_gene: TRBD2
len: 14
CDR3nt: TGTGCCAGCAGTCTTGGGGGGAGGGCCTACGAGCAGTACTTC
CDR3aa: CASSLGGRAYEQYF

v_gene: TRBV10-3
abundance: few
j_gene: TRBJ1-6
d_gene: -
len: 13
CDR3nt: TGTGCCATCACCGAGGGGAGGAACTCACCCCTCCACTTT
CDR3aa: CAITEGRNSPLHF

v_gene: TRBV24-1
abundance: many
j_gene: TRBJ2-3
d_gene: -
len: 13
CDR3nt: TGTGCCACCAGTGACCAGATCACAGATACGCAGTATTTT
CDR3aa: CATSDQITDTQYF

v_gene: TRBV4-2
abundance: -
j_gene: TRBJ2-3
d_gene: -
len: 16
CDR3nt: TGTGCCAGCAGCCAAGATAGGGGCAGTAGCACAGATACGCAGTATTTT
CDR3aa: CASSQDRGSSTDTQYF

v_gene: TRBV7-9
abundance: few
j_gene: TRBJ1-4
d_gene: -
len: 13
CDR3nt: TGTGCCGGGGCGACAGCTTCTAATGAAAAACTGTTTTTT
CDR3aa: CAGATASNEKLFF

v_gene: TRBV7-9
abundance: -
j_gene: TRBJ2-2
d_gene: -
len: 13
CDR3nt: TGTGCCAGCAGCTTAGGAGTGGCTGGGGAGCTGTTTTTT
CDR3aa: CASSLGVAGELFF

v_gene: TRBV6-4
abundance: few
j_gene: TRBJ2-1
d_gene: TRBD2
len: 17
CDR3nt: TGTGCCAGCTCCCGGGAGGGGGGGCATGGGTCCTACAATGAGCAGTTCTTC
CDR3aa: CASSREGGHGSYNEQFF

v_gene: TRBV7-3
abundance: many
j_gene: TRBJ1-5
d_gene: TRBD1
len: 13
CDR3nt: TGTGCCAGCAGCTTAAACCGGGACAGCCCTAAACATTTT
CDR3aa: CASSLNRDSPKHF

v_gene: TRBV5-4
abundance: many
j_gene: TRBJ2-2
d_gene: TRBD2
len: 13
CDR3nt: TGTGCCTGGACTAGTGCGAACACCGGGGAGCTGTTTTTT
CDR3aa: CAWTSANTGELFF

v_gene: TRBV11-1
abundance: many
j_gene: TRBJ2-7
d_gene: TRBD1
len: 14
CDR3nt: TGTGCCAGCAGCACGATGGACAGGGCCAACGAGCAGTACTTC
CDR3aa: CASSTMDRANEQYF

v_gene: TRBV7-2
abundance: -
j_gene: TRBJ1-4
d_gene: -
len: 14
CDR3nt: TGTGCCAGCAATGGGGGGCTTGGTAATGAAAAACTGTTTTTT
CDR3aa: CASNGGLGNEKLFF

v_gene: TRBV7-9
abundance: -
j_gene: TRBJ2-1
d_gene: TRBD2
len: 15
CDR3nt: TGTGCCAGCAGTACCGGGGGCGGGAGGATTGATGAGCAGTTCTTC
CDR3aa: CASSTGGGRIDEQFF

v_gene: TRBV3-1
abundance: many
j_gene: TRBJ1-4
d_gene: -
len: 16
CDR3nt: TGTGCCAGCAGCCAAGATACGGCACAGGCTAATGAAAAACTGTTTTTT
CDR3aa: CASSQDTAQANEKLFF

v_gene: TRBV10-3
abundance: -
j_gene: TRBJ2-7
d_gene: TRBD1
len: 14
CDR3nt: TGTGCCATCACCGGACAGGGATCAACCTACGAGCAGTACTTC
CDR3aa: CAITGQGSTYEQYF

v_gene: TRBV7-7
abundance: medium-sized
j_gene: TRBJ2-1
d_gene: -
len: 13
CDR3nt: TGTGCCAGCAGCGATGGACTTAACAATGAGCAGTTCTTC
CDR3aa: CASSDGLNNEQFF

v_gene: TRBV3-1
abundance: many
j_gene: TRBJ2-5
d_gene: -
len: 12
CDR3nt: TGTGCCAGCAGCCAAGTAACAAAGACCCAGTACTTC
CDR3aa: CASSQVTKTQYF

v_gene: TRBV7-6
abundance: -
j_gene: TRBJ2-3
d_gene: TRBD2
len: 18
CDR3nt: TGTGCCAGCAGCTTAGGAGGAGGGGTAGCGGGGAACACAGATACGCAGTATTTT
CDR3aa: CASSLGGGVAGNTDTQYF

v_gene: TRBV7-2
abundance: -
j_gene: TRBJ1-4
d_gene: -
len: 15
CDR3nt: TGTGCCAGCAGCCAGATGGGGTCGATTAATGAAAAACTGTTTTTT
CDR3aa: CASSQMGSINEKLFF

v_gene: TRBV20-1
abundance: many
j_gene: TRBJ2-1
d_gene: -
len: 14
CDR3nt: TGCAGTGCTCGCCATGAGACTAGGTACAATGAGCAGTTCTTC
CDR3aa: CSARHETRYNEQFF

v_gene: TRBV24-1
abundance: many
j_gene: TRBJ2-1
d_gene: TRBD2
len: 17
CDR3nt: TGTGCCACCAGTGAGGACACTAGCGGGTACTCCTACAATGAGCAGTTCTTC
CDR3aa: CATSEDTSGYSYNEQFF

v_gene: TRBV15
abundance: -
j_gene: TRBJ1-6
d_gene: -
len: 16
CDR3nt: TGTGCCACCAGCAATGGTATGGGCACCTATAATTCACCCCTCCACTTT
CDR3aa: CATSNGMGTYNSPLHF